The TCR beta chain under discussion was sequenced for a study of response to subunit inactivated influenza vaccine. The CDR3 loop spans 18 amino acids. V shed 4 bases and J 0 bases; nucleotides not matched to a gene: 11. The germline V gene has CDR1 SGHAT and CDR2 FQNNGV. TCRdb fed the RT-PCR reads into MiXCR, producing one record per CDR3 protein. The sample shows around 490,000 distinct CDR3 sequences, 6.5% to 8% of them seen only once. This clonotype was seen only a few times. The starting material was PBMCs from blood, obtained around 25 months after vaccination. The TCR was taken from a man in his fifties or sixties who received an inactivated influenza vaccine. The rearrangement uses TRBV11-2 and TRBJ2-7, with 11 nucleotides matching TRBD2. The CDR3 sequence is CASSSLPGLAADSYEQYF. In DNA form, the CDR3 reads TGTGCCAGCAGCTCGCTCCCGGGACTAGCGGCCGACTCCTACGAGCAGTACTTC.